Below are 15 T cell receptor beta chains sequenced from a single sample in a study of human T cells and chemical hapten exposure. TCRdb used MiXCR to reprocess the RACE reads, holding one entry per CDR3 protein. The sample lists around 67,000 distinct CDR3 sequences; 6.5% to 10% were seen once. Specified time point: patch test 2, 6 weeks after DPC sensitization. Treatment reported: therapeutic diphenylcyclopropenone sensitization with weekly scalp DPC. The specimen was whole blood, collected in connection with sensitization to the hapten diphenylcyclopropenone (DPC). The receptor source for this set is a woman in her forties or fifties with alopecia areata. Some clones in this sample may be carry-over from other donors' samples.

At least ten counts were recorded for this clonotype. The V call is TRBV13, the J call TRBJ2-2; TRBD1 aligns across 8 bases. The CDR3 consists of 16 residues. Germline V gene sequence: CDR1 PRHDT, CDR2 FYEKMQ (reference sequence). The J segment lost 2 bases and the V segment lost 5 bases, leaving 7 bases of the junction unmatched. The DNA for the CDR3 is TGTGCCAGCAGCGCAAACAGGGGGAGAAACACCGGGGAGCTGTTTTTT. Protein sequence: CASSANRGRNTGELFF.

The chain has TRBV7-9 and TRBJ2-7, with no clear D. Trimming pared 0 bases from V and 0 bases from J, leaving 6 bases between. From germline, CDR1 is SEHNR and CDR2 FQNEAQ (reference sequence). This CDR3 spans 14 amino acids. This CDR3 reads CASSLATLSYEQYF. In nucleotides, the CDR3 is TGTGCCAGCAGCTTAGCGACACTCTCCTACGAGCAGTACTTC.

This clonotype was observed a few times. The chain carries TRBV29-1 and TRBJ2-7; 8 bases match TRBD1. The V segment lost 5 bases and the J segment 7 bases; nucleotides outside the gene matches: 19. There are 16 residues in the CDR3. Germline V gene sequence: CDR1 SQVTM, CDR2 ANQGSEA. This chain's CDR3 is CSVRLRQGKGEWEQYF. The CDR3 nucleotides are TGCAGCGTTCGACTACGACAGGGGAAAGGGGAATGGGAGCAGTACTTC.

This clonotype was recorded only once. V is TRBV7-6 and J is TRBJ2-3, with 10 bases lining up with TRBD2. The V and J ends lost 3 bases and 3 bases, in that order; junction bases with no gene match: 6. This CDR3 contains 16 residues. In germline, CDR1 is SGHVS, CDR2 FNYEAQ. In DNA form, the CDR3 reads TGTGCCAGCAGCTTCAGCGGGGGGGCCCGAACAGATACGCAGTATTTT. Translated: CASSFSGGARTDTQYF.

This clonotype has a single count. V is TRBV27 and J is TRBJ1-5; no definite D call. This CDR3 contains 14 residues. Between the trimmed V and J ends, which lost 3 bases and 1 base, there was a span of 7 bases. CDR1 is MNHEY, CDR2 SMNVEV, per germline (reference sequence). CDR3 DNA: TGTGCCAGCAGTTTTGAAGAAAGCAATCAGCCCCAGCATTTT. The encoded protein is CASSFEESNQPQHF.

The V gene is TRBV5-1, the J gene TRBJ1-2, with D possibly matching TRBD1 (5 bases). The ends were cut back, 2 bases at V and 4 bases at J, with 9 bases in the middle. The CDR3 is 13 residues long. Germline CDR1 and CDR2: SGHRS and YFSETQ. The CDR3 sequence: CASSFGTSYGYTF. The CDR3 bases are TGCGCCAGCAGCTTTGGGACTTCCTATGGCTACACCTTC.

The chain combines TRBV7-8 with TRBJ1-4; 9 bases align to TRBD1. Germline V lookup: CDR1 SGHVS, CDR2 FQNEAQ. V shed 5 bases, J shed 7 bases, and the junction held 11 bases outside the gene matches. The CDR3 covers 16 residues. CDR3 in DNA: TGTGCCAGCAGCACAAACGGCGGGACAGGGACTGAAAAACTGTTTTTT. Translating gives CASSTNGGTGTEKLFF.

This chain links TRBV27 with TRBJ2-2; unclear D gene. The germline gives CDR1 MNHEY, CDR2 SMNVEV (reference sequence). CDR3 length: 15 residues. The V and J ends lost 2 bases and 3 bases respectively, with 10 bases between them. Written as DNA, the CDR3 is TGTGCCAGCAGTTTAATGGTCATGGACACCGGGGAGCTGTTTTTT. Amino acid sequence: CASSLMVMDTGELFF.

In its sample, this clonotype was seen a few times. This chain connects TRBV6-1 to TRBJ2-3; TRBD2 is a possible D gene (5 bases). This CDR3 contains 14 residues. The V and J ends lost 3 bases and 4 bases respectively, with 11 bases between them. Germline V CDR1 and CDR2: MNHNS, SASEGT. Here the CDR3 DNA reads TGTGCCAGCAGTGAGAGGGCCGGGGCAGATACGCAGTATTTT. Protein sequence: CASSERAGADTQYF.

This rearrangement joins TRBV18 to TRBJ2-2; unclear D gene. With 1 base removed from V and 2 bases from J, the gap between germline ends came to 8 bases. The CDR3 sequence is 15 residues long. CDR1 is KGHSH and CDR2 is LQKENI in the germline V gene. CDR3 protein: CASSPRGPNTGELFF. In DNA form, the CDR3 reads TGTGCCAGCTCACCACGTGGTCCTAACACCGGGGAGCTGTTTTTT.

This chain connects TRBV7-3 to TRBJ1-2; D possibly corresponds to TRBD1 (6 bases). The CDR3 is 13 amino acids. The germline V gene encodes CDR1 SGHTA and CDR2 FQGTGA. Deletions cut 4 bases from V and 6 bases from J, with 12 bases between. For the CDR3, the DNA is TGTGCCAGCAGCTATGGGGGGGCGGATGGCTACACCTTC. Protein sequence: CASSYGGADGYTF.

This clonotype was observed a handful of times. The chain has TRBV20-1 and TRBJ2-7, with 7 bases identical to TRBD1. The CDR3 has 12 residues. The V gene end was trimmed by 5 bases and the J gene end by 0 bases; junction bases not matched to a gene: 1. The V gene's germline CDR1 is DFQATT and CDR2 SNEGSKA (reference sequence). The CDR3 DNA sequence: TGCAGTGCTCAGGGGGACTCCTACGAGCAGTACTTC. This encodes CSAQGDSYEQYF.

This clonotype was picked up a small number of times. This chain joins TRBV7-9 and TRBJ1-3; no clear D. V lost 1 base, J lost 3 bases, and 4 bases lay in between. Germline V lookup: CDR1 SEHNR, CDR2 FQNEAQ (reference sequence). The CDR3 sequence is 13 residues long. As DNA, the CDR3 is TGTGCCAGCAGCTTAGAAGGTGGAAACACCATATATTTT. It encodes CASSLEGGNTIYF.

This chain joins TRBV29-1 and TRBJ2-6; the D is unclear. The V gene's germline CDR1 is SQVTM and CDR2 ANQGSEA. Trimming removed 6 bases at V and 0 bases at J, with 6 bases between. The CDR3 totals 13 residues. The CDR3 reads CSVGYSGANVLTF. In DNA form, the CDR3 reads TGCAGCGTGGGATACTCTGGGGCCAACGTCCTGACTTTC.

In its sample, this clonotype was seen many times. The J gene is TRBJ1-5, the V gene TRBV20-1, with a weak D call TRBD1 (5 bases). The CDR3 spans 15 residues. Per the germline V gene, CDR1 is DFQATT and CDR2 is SNEGSKA (reference sequence). Trimming removed 5 bases from V and 2 bases from J, with 16 bases in between. CDR3 nucleotides: TGCAGTGCTGGGAGGGGTACGGGGGGCAATCAGCCCCAGCATTTT. It translates to CSAGRGTGGNQPQHF.